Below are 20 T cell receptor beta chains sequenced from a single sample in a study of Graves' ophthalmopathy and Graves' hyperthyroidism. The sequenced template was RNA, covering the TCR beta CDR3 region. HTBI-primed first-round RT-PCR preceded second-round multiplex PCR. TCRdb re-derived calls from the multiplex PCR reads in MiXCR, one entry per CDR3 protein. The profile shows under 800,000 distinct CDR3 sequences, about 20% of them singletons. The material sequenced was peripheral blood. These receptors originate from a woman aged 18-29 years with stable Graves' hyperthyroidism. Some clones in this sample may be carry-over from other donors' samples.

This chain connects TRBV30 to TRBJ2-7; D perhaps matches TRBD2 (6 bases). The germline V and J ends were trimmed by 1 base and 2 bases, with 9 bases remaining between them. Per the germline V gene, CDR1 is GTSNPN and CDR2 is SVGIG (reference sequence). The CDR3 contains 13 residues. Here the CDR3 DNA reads TGTGCCTGGAGTGCGGGAGTCGCCTACGAGCAGTACTTC. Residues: CAWSAGVAYEQYF.

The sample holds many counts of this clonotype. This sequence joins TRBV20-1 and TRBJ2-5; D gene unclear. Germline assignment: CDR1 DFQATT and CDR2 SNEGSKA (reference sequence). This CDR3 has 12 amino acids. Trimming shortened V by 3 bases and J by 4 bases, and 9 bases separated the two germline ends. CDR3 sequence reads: CSARPLIETQYF. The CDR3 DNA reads TGCAGTGCTAGGCCCCTGATAGAGACCCAGTACTTC.

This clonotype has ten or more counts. DNA of the CDR3: TGTGCCAGCAGCCAAGAACGACTAGCGGGAAGGGAGACCCAGTACTTC. Translated, it gives CASSQERLAGRETQYF. The V call is TRBV3-1, the J call TRBJ2-5, with 11 bases aligning to TRBD2. The V and J ends lost 0 bases and 5 bases, in that order; junction bases with no gene match: 5. Germline-derived CDR1 and CDR2 are LGHDT and YNNKEL (reference sequence). The CDR3 sequence is 16 residues long.

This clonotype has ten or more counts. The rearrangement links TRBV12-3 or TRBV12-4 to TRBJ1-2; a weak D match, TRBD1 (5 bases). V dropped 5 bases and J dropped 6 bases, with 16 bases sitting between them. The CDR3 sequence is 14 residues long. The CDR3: CASSTSPGSNGYTF. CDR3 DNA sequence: TGTGCCAGCAGTACTAGTCCAGGGTCTAATGGCTACACCTTC.

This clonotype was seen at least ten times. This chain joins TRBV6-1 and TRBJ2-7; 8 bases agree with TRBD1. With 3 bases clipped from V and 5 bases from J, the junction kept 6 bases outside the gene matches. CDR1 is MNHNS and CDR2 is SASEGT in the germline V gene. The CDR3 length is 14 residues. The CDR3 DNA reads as TGTGCCAGCAGTGAGGGTGACAGGGGCCACGAGCAGTACTTC. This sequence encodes CASSEGDRGHEQYF.

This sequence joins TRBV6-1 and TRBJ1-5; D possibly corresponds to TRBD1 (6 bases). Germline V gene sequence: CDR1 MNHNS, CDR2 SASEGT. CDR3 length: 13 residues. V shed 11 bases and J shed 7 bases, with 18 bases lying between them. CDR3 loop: CAATGGAGQPQHF. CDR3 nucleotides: TGTGCCGCAACGGGGGGGGCAGGCCAGCCCCAGCATTTT.

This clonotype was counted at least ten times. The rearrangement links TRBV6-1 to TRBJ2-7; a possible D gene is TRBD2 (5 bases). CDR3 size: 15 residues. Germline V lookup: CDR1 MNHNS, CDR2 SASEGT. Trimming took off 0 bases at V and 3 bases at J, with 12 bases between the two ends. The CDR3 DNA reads TGTGCCAGCAGTGAAGCTCGGAGGTCGGACTACGAGCAGTACTTC. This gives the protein CASSEARRSDYEQYF.

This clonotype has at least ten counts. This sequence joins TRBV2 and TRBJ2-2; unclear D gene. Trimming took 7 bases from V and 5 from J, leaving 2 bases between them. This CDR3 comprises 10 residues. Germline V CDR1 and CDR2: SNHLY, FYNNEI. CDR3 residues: CASKTGELFF. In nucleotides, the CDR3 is TGTGCCAGCAAGACCGGGGAGCTGTTTTTT. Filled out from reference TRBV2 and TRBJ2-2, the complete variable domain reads EPEVTQTPSHQVTQMGQEVILRCVPISNHLYFYWYRQILGQKVEFLVSFYNNEISEKSEIFDDQFSVERPDGSNFTLKIRSTKLEDSAMYFCASKTGELFFGEGSRLTVL.

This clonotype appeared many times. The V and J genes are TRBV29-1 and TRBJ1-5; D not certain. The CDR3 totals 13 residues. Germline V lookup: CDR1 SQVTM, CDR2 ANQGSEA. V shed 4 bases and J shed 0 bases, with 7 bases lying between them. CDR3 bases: TGCAGCGTTGGCTTTTATAGCAATCAGCCCCAGCATTTT. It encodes CSVGFYSNQPQHF.

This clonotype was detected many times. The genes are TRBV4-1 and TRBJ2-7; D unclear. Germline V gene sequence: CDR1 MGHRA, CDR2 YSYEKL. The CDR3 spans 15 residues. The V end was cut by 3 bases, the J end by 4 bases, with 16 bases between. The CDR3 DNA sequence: TGCGCCAGCAGCCATGGTGGCCCCTGGGGATACGAGCAGTACTTC. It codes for CASSHGGPWGYEQYF.

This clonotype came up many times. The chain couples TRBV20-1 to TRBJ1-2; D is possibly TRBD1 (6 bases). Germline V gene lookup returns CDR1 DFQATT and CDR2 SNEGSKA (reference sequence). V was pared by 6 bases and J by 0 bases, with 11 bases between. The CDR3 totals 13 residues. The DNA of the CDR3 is TGCAGTGCGCGGACAGTGACTAACTATGGCTACACCTTC. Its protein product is CSARTVTNYGYTF.

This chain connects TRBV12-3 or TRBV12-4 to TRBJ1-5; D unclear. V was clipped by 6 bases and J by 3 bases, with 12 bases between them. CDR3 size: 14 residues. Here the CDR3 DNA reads TGTGCCAGCAGCTACGACGGCTACAATCAGCCCCAGCATTTT. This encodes CASSYDGYNQPQHF.

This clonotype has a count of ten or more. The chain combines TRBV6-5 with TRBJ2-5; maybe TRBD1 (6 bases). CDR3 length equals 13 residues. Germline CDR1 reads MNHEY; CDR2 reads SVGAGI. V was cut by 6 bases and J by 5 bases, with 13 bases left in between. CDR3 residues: CASRVDRLETQYF. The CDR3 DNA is TGTGCCAGCAGAGTTGACAGGCTTGAGACCCAGTACTTC.

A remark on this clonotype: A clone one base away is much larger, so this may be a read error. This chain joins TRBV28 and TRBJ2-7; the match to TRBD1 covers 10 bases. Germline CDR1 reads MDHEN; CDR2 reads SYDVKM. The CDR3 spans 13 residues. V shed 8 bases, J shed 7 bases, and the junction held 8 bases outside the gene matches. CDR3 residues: CASGRQGAEEQYF. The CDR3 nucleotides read TGTGCCAGCGGAAGACAGGGGGCTGAGGAGCAGTACTTC.

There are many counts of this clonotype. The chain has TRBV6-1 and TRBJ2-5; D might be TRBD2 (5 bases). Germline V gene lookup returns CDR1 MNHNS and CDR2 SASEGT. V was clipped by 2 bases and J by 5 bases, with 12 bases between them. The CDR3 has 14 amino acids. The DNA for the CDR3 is TGTGCCAGCAGTGAATTGGGAGCTATGGAGACCCAGTACTTC. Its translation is CASSELGAMETQYF.

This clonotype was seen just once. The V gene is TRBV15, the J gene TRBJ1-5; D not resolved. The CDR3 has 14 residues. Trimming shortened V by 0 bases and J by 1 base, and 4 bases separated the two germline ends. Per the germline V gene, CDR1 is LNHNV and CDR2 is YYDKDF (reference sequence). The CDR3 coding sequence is TGTGCCACCAGCAGAGATCGAAGCAATCAGCCCCAGCATTTT. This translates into CATSRDRSNQPQHF.

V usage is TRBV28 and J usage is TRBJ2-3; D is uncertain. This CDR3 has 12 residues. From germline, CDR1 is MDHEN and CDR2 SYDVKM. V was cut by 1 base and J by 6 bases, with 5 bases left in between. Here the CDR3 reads CASSLSSDTQYF. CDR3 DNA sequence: TGTGCCAGCAGTTTATCTTCGGATACGCAGTATTTT.

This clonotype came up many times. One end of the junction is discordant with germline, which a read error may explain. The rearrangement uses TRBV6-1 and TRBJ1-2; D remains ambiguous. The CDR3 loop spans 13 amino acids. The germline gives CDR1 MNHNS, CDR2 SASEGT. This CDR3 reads CASSEEVSYGYTF. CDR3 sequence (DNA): TGTGCCAGCAGCGAAGAGGTCTCCTATGGCTACACCTTC.

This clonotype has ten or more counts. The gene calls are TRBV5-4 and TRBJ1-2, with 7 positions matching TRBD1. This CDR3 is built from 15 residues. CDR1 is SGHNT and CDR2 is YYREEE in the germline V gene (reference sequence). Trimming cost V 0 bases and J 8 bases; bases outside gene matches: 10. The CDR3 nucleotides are TGTGCCAGCAGCTTGGGTTGGGGCCAGGGGGGCGGCTACACCTTC. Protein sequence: CASSLGWGQGGGYTF.

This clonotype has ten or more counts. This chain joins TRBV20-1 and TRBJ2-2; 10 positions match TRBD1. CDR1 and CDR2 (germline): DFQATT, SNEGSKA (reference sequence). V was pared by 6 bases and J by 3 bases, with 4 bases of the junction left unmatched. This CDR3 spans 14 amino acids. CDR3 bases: TGCAGTGCCCAAGGACAGGGGGACACCGGGGAGCTGTTTTTT. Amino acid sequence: CSAQGQGDTGELFF.